This section outlines one TCR beta chain sequence together with its context. Its target is unknown. This record comes from a study of Ad26.COV2.S vaccination and SARS-CoV-2 variants. Study-level points and caveats: An underestimation of total T cell responses may have resulted from the TCR breadth and depth analyses. With respect to non-spike TCR breadth, vaccine and placebo recipients were similar. Spike-specific CD8+ and CD4+ T cell responses reportedly showed substantial breadth after vaccination.

Sequencing used immunoSEQ multiplex PCR; TCRdb keeps in-frame clones, though not all of them. Of over 130,000 clones listed, more than 80% were seen once; the top ten hold approximately 5%. Germline-derived CDR1 and CDR2 are LGHDT and YNNKEL (reference sequence). V gave up 8 bases and J gave up 0 bases, with 10 bases separating them. The CDR3 length is 13 residues. The chain uses TRBV3-1 (or the pseudogene TRBV3-2) and TRBJ1-1; D unclear. The origin of this receptor is a human donor who had recovered from COVID-19. Sequenced here: peripheral blood, sampled after recovery from COVID-19. CDR3 nucleotides: TGTGCCAGCGCTTGGGATCTGAACACTGAAGCTTTCTTT. This encodes CASAWDLNTEAFF.